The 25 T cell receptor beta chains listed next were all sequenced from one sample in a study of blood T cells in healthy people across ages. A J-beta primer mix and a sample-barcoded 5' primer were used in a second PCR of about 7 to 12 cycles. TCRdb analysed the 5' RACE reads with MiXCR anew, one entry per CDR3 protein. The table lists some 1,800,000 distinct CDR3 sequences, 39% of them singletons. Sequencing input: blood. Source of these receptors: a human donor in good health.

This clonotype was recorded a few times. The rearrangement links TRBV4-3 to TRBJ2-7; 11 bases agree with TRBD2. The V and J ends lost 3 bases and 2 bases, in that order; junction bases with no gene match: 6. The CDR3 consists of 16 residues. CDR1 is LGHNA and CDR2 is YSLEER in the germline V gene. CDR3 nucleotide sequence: TGCGCCAGCAGCCATGTTAAACTAGCGGGGGCCTACGAGCAGTACTTC. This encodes CASSHVKLAGAYEQYF.

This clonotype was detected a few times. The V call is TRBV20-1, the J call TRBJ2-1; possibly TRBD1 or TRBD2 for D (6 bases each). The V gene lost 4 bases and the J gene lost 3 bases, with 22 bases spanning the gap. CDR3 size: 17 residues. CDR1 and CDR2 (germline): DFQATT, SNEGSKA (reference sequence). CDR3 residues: CSATGGDEVLDYNEQFF. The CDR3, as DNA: TGCAGTGCTACCGGGGGCGACGAGGTATTGGACTACAATGAGCAGTTCTTC.

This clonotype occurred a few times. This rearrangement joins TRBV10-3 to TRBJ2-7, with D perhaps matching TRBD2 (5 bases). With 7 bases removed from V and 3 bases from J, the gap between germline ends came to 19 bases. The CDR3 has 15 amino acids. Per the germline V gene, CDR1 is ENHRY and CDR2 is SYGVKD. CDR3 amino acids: CAINGSGVGYYEQYF. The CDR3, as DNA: TGTGCCATCAATGGGAGTGGTGTGGGATACTACGAGCAGTACTTC.

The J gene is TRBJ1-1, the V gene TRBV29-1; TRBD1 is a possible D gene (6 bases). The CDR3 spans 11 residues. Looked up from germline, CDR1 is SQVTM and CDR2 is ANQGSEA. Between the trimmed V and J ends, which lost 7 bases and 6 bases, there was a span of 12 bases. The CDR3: CSALTGSEAFF. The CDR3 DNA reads TGCAGCGCATTAACAGGGTCTGAAGCTTTCTTT.

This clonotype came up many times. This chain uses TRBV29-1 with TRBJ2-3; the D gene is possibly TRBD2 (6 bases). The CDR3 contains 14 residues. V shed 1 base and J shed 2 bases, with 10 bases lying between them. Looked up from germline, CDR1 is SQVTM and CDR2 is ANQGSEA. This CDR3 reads CSVEAEGSTDTQYF. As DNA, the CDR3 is TGCAGCGTTGAAGCGGAGGGGTCCACAGATACGCAGTATTTT.

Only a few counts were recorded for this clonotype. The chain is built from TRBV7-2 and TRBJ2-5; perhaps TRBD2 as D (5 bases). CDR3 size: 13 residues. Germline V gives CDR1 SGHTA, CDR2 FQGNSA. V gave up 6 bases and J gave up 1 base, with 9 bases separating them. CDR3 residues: CASRREGQETQYF. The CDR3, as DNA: TGTGCCAGCAGGAGGGAAGGCCAAGAGACCCAGTACTTC. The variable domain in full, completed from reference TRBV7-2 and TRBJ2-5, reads GAGVSQSPSNKVTEKGKDVELRCDPISGHTALYWYRQSLGQGLEFLIYFQGNSAPDKSGLPSDRFSAERTGGSVSTLTIQRTQQEDSAVYLCASRREGQETQYFGPGTRLLVL.

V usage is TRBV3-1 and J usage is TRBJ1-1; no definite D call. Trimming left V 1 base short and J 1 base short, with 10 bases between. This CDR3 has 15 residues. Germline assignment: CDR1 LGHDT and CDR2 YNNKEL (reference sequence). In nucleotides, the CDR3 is TGTGCCAGCAGCCAAGGCCCCTCGGGGAACACTGAAGCTTTCTTT. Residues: CASSQGPSGNTEAFF.

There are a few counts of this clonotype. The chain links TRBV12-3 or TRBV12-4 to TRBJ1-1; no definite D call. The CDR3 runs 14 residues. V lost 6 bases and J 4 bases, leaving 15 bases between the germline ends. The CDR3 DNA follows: TGTGCCAGCAGCCCACTCCTCAGCGTCACTGAAGCTTTCTTT. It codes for CASSPLLSVTEAFF.

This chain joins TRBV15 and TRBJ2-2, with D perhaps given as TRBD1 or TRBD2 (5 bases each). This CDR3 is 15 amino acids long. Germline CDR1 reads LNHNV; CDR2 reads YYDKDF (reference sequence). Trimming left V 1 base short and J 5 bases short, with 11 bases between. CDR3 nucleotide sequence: TGTGCCACCAGCAGAGGAGGGACGTGGACCGGGGAGCTGTTTTTT. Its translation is CATSRGGTWTGELFF.

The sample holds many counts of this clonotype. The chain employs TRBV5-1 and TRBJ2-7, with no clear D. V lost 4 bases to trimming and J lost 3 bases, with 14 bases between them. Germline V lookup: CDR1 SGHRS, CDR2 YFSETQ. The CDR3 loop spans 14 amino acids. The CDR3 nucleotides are TGCGCCAGCAGCCCCGACATTCAGGACTACGAGCAGTACTTC. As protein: CASSPDIQDYEQYF.

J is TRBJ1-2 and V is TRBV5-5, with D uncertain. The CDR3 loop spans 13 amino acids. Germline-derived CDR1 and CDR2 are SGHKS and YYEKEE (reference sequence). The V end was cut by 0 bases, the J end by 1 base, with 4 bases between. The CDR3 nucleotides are TGTGCCAGCAGCTTGGTAGATAACTATGGCTACACCTTC. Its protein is CASSLVDNYGYTF.

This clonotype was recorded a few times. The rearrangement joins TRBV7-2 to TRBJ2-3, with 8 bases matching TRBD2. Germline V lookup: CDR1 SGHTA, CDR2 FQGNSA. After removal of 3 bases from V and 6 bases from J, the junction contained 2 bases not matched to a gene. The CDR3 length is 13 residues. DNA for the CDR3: TGTGCCAGCAGCTTTCAGCGGGGGGATACGCAGTATTTT. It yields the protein CASSFQRGDTQYF.

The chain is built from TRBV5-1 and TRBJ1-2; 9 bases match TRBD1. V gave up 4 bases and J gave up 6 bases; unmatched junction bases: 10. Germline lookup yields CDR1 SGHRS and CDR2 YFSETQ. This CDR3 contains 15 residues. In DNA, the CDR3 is TGCGCCAGCAGCCTAATAACAGGGGGCGCGGATGGCTACACCTTC. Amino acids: CASSLITGGADGYTF.

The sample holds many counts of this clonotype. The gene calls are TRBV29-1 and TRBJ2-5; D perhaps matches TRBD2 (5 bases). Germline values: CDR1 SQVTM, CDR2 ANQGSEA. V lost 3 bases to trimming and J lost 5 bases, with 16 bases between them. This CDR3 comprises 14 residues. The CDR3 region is CSVDQAFGMETQYF. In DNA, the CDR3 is TGCAGCGTTGACCAGGCCTTCGGGATGGAGACCCAGTACTTC.

This CDR3 reads CASSLEGLGGSTEAFF. Written as DNA, the CDR3 is TGCGCCAGCAGCTTGGAAGGTCTGGGTGGGAGCACTGAAGCTTTCTTT. J is TRBJ1-1 and V is TRBV5-1, with no clear D. Trimming removed 0 bases from V and 4 bases from J, with 16 bases in between. Germline V gene sequence: CDR1 SGHRS, CDR2 YFSETQ. The CDR3 totals 16 residues.

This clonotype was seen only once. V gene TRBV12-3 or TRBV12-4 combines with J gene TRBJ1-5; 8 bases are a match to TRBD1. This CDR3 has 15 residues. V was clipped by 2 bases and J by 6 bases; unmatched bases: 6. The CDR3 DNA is TGTGCCAGCAGTTTACACAGGGGGTCCGGTCAGCCCCAGCATTTT. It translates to CASSLHRGSGQPQHF.

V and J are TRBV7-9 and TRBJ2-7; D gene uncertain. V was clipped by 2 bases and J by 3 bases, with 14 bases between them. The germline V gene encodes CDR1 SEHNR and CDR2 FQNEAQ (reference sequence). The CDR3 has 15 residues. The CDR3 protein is CASSLSRVRSYEQYF. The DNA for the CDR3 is TGTGCCAGCAGCTTATCCCGGGTCCGGAGCTACGAGCAGTACTTC. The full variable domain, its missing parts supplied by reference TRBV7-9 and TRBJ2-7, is DTGVSQNPRHKITKRGQNVTFRCDPISEHNRLYWYRQTLGQGPEFLTYFQNEAQLEKSRLLSDRFSAERPKGSFSTLEIQRTEQGDSAMYLCASSLSRVRSYEQYFGPGTRLTVT.

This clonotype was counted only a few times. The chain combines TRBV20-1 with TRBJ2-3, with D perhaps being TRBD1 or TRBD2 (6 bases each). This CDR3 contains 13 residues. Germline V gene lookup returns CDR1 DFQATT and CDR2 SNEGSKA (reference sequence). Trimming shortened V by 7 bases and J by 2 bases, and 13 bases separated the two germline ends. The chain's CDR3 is CSVPGATTDTQYF. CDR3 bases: TGCAGTGTTCCGGGGGCTACCACAGATACGCAGTATTTT.

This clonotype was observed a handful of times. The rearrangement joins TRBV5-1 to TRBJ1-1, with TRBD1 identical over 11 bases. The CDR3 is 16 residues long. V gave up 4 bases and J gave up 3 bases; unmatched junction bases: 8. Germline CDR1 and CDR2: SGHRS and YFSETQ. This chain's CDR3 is CASSPGQGAGYTEAFF. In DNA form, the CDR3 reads TGCGCCAGCAGCCCTGGACAGGGGGCGGGGTACACTGAAGCTTTCTTT. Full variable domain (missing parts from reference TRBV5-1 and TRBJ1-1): KAGVTQTPRYLIKTRGQQVTLSCSPISGHRSVSWYQQTPGQGLQFLFEYFSETQRNKGNFPGRFSGRQFSNSRSEMNVSTLELGDSALYLCASSPGQGAGYTEAFFGQGTRLTVV.

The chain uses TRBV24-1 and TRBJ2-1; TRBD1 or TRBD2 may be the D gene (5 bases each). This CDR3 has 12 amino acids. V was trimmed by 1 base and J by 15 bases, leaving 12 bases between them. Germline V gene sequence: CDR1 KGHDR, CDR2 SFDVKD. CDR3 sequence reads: CATSDLWDGWFF. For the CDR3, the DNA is TGTGCCACCAGTGATTTATGGGACGGCTGGTTCTTC.

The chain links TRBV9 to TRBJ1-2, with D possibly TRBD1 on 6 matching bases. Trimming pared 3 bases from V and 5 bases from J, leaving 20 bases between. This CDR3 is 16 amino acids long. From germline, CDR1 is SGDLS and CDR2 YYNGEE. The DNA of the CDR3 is TGTGCCAGCAGCGCCGAGAACAGGGAGACTCGGTATGGCTACACCTTC. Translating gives CASSAENRETRYGYTF.

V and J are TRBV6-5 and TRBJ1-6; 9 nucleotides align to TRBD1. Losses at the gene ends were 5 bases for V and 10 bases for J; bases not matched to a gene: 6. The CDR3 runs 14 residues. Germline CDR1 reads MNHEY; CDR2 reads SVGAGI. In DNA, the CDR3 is TGTGCCAGCAGTAACAACAGGGGGCAGTCACCCCTCCACTTT. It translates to CASSNNRGQSPLHF.

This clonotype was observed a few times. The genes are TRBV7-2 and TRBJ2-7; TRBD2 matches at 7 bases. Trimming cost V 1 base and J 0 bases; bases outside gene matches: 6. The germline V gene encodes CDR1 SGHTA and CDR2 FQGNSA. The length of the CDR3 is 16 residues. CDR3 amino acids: CASSLGGGVSSYEQYF. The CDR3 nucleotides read TGTGCCAGCAGCTTAGGTGGGGGGGTAAGCTCCTACGAGCAGTACTTC.

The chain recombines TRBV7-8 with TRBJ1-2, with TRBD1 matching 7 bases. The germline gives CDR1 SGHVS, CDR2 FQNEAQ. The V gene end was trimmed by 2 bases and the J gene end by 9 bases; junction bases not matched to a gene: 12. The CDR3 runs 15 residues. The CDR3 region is CASSLWLGQSESYTF. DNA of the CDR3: TGTGCCAGCAGCTTATGGTTGGGACAGTCGGAGAGCTACACCTTC.

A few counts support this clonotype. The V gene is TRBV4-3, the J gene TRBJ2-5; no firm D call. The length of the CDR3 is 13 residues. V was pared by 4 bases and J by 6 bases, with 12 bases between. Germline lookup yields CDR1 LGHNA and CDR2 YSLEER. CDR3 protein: CASSPTKGKTQYF. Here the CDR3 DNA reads TGCGCCAGCAGCCCGACCAAGGGAAAGACCCAGTACTTC.